Presented here are 26 T cell receptor beta chains from one specimen sequenced in a study of cytomegalovirus exposure and HLA in healthy donors. Researchers ran the PCR with 60 Vbeta and 13 Jbeta primers. Repertoires were generated with immunoSEQ multiplex PCR, while TCRdb's copy carries only in-frame clones and drops some. The listing records over 45,000 clones. The source material was PBMCs. All receptors derive from a woman younger than 30 in good health and CMV-seronegative.

The chain employs TRBV6-5 and TRBJ1-1, with TRBD1 matching 7 bases. Germline CDR1 reads MNHEY; CDR2 reads SVGAGI. This CDR3 comprises 14 residues. Trimming at V came to 6 bases and at J to 3 bases, leaving 7 bases not matched to a gene. Written as DNA, the CDR3 is TGTGCCAGCAGGAGGGGGCGAGGGGACACTGAAGCTTTCTTT. Translating gives CASRRGRGDTEAFF.

CDR3 DNA sequence: TGTGCCACCAGACCCCCGAGGGAGCCTAATGAAAAACTGTTTTTT. This sequence encodes CATRPPREPNEKLFF. This rearrangement joins TRBV15 to TRBJ1-4, with D unclear. The length of the CDR3 is 15 residues. The V end lost 6 bases, the J end lost 3 bases, and 14 bases lay between the germline ends. Germline loops: CDR1 LNHNV, CDR2 YYDKDF (reference sequence). The variable domain in full, with the rest retrieved from reference TRBV15 and TRBJ1-4, is DAMVIQNPRYQVTQFGKPVTLSCSQTLNHNVMYWYQQKSSQAPKLLFHYYDKDFNNEADTPDNFQSRRPNTSFCFLDIRSPGLGDTAMYLCATRPPREPNEKLFFGSGTQLSVL.

V usage is TRBV5-1 and J usage is TRBJ2-1; D perhaps matches TRBD2 (7 bases). CDR1 and CDR2 (germline): SGHRS, YFSETQ. V was trimmed by 0 bases and J by 5 bases, leaving 27 bases between them. CDR3 size: 20 residues. Written as DNA, the CDR3 is TGCGCCAGCAGCTTGGTCGTTGTCGGGGGGCCAACGGCCGGACACAATGAGCAGTTCTTC. It encodes CASSLVVVGGPTAGHNEQFF.

The rearrangement links TRBV5-1 to TRBJ1-2; D is possibly TRBD1 (5 bases). This CDR3 has 14 residues. Germline V CDR1 and CDR2: SGHRS, YFSETQ. With 0 bases removed from V and 2 bases from J, the gap between germline ends came to 8 bases. The DNA of the CDR3 is TGCGCCAGCAGCTTGGTAAACAGGAACTATGGCTACACCTTC. Protein sequence: CASSLVNRNYGYTF.

CDR3 loop: CAISPTQPGQGAETQYF. In DNA, the CDR3 is TGTGCCATCAGTCCCACTCAACCGGGACAGGGCGCAGAGACCCAGTACTTC. The rearrangement uses TRBV10-3 and TRBJ2-5, with TRBD1 matching 9 bases. The CDR3 sequence is 17 residues long. Per germline, CDR1 ENHRY and CDR2 SYGVKD. With 5 bases clipped from V and 4 bases from J, the junction kept 14 bases outside the gene matches.

This chain uses TRBV18 with TRBJ1-1; D perhaps matches TRBD1 (5 bases). CDR1 and CDR2 from the germline V gene are KGHSH and LQKENI. Trimming pared 2 bases from V and 5 bases from J, leaving 12 bases between. CDR3 length: 14 amino acids. The DNA for the CDR3 is TGTGCCAGCTCACCAGAAGGAGGGGAGACTGAAGCTTTCTTT. Translated: CASSPEGGETEAFF.

The chain couples TRBV28 to TRBJ2-7, with 7 positions matching TRBD2. V dropped 6 bases and J dropped 3; count of bases not matched to a gene: 14. The CDR3 covers 16 residues. Germline CDR1 is MDHEN and CDR2 is SYDVKM. The CDR3 protein is CASRPPSGGSFYEQYF. The CDR3 DNA follows: TGTGCCAGCAGACCCCCGAGTGGCGGGAGTTTCTACGAGCAGTACTTC. Variable domain in full (rest from reference TRBV28 and TRBJ2-7): DVKVTQSSRYLVKRTGEKVFLECVQDMDHENMFWYRQDPGLGLRLIYFSYDVKMKEKGDIPEGYSVSREKKERFSLILESASTNQTSMYLCASRPPSGGSFYEQYFGPGTRLTVT.

The genes are TRBV7-9 and TRBJ1-2; possibly TRBD1 for D (5 bases). The ends were cut back, 1 base at V and 2 bases at J, with 11 bases in the middle. Germline CDR1 and CDR2: SEHNR and FQNEAQ (reference sequence). CDR3 length equals 15 residues. As DNA, the CDR3 is TGTGCCAGCAGCTTAGATTGGACACCAAACTATGGCTACACCTTC. Its protein product is CASSLDWTPNYGYTF. The whole variable domain, filled in from reference TRBV7-9 and TRBJ1-2, reads DTGVSQNPRHKITKRGQNVTFRCDPISEHNRLYWYRQTLGQGPEFLTYFQNEAQLEKSRLLSDRFSAERPKGSFSTLEIQRTEQGDSAMYLCASSLDWTPNYGYTFGSGTRLTVV.

Remarks on this clone: One junction end does not reproduce the germline sequence, and a read error may be involved. V is TRBV30 and J is TRBJ1-5, with D uncertain. Germline CDR1 and CDR2: GTSNPN and SVGIG (reference sequence). The CDR3 is made up of 15 amino acids. The CDR3 sequence is CAGSVMRVGDQPQHF. In nucleotides, the CDR3 is TGTGCCGGGAGTGTGATGCGGGTCGGAGATCAGCCCCAGCATTTT.

This chain links TRBV29-1 with TRBJ1-1, with 7 bases identical to TRBD1. The CDR3 consists of 13 residues. Germline V gene lookup returns CDR1 SQVTM and CDR2 ANQGSEA. V lost 5 bases, J lost 1 base, and 4 bases stayed unmatched. The CDR3 DNA is TGCAGCGTTCGGGGACAGTCGAACACTGAAGCTTTCTTT. Its translation is CSVRGQSNTEAFF. Based on the CDR3 plus reference TRBV29-1 and TRBJ1-1, the full variable domain is SAVISQKPSRDICQRGTSLTIQCQVDSQVTMMFWYRQQPGQSLTLIATANQGSEATYESGFVIDKFPISRPNLTFSTLTVSNMSPEDSSIYLCSVRGQSNTEAFFGQGTRLTVV.

The chain carries TRBV5-4 and TRBJ2-1, with TRBD1 as a possible D gene (5 bases). This CDR3 is built from 12 residues. Per germline, CDR1 SGHNT and CDR2 YYREEE (reference sequence). Trimming shortened V by 8 bases and J by 6 bases, and 12 bases separated the two germline ends. CDR3 sequence (DNA): TGTGCCAGTTCCTTAGGGGTCAATGAGCAGTTCTTC. Translation: CASSLGVNEQFF.

The chain has TRBV12-5 and TRBJ1-2; TRBD1 matches at 7 bases. Germline CDR1 LGHNT, CDR2 FRNRAP. V lost 6 bases and J lost 3; bases outside the gene matches: 7. The CDR3 sequence is 14 residues long. CDR3 sequence reads: CASGPSTGYYGYTF. For the CDR3, the DNA is TGTGCTAGTGGCCCCTCGACAGGGTACTATGGCTACACCTTC.

J is TRBJ2-7 and V is TRBV19; 9 bases match TRBD1. Germline CDR1 reads LNHDA; CDR2 reads SQIVND (reference sequence). V shed 3 bases and J 2 bases; nucleotides not matched to a gene: 8. CDR3 size: 16 residues. CDR3 sequence reads: CASSMGQGSGPYEQYF. The CDR3 DNA sequence: TGTGCCAGTAGTATGGGACAGGGCTCAGGGCCCTACGAGCAGTACTTC.

The chain carries TRBV5-1 and TRBJ2-5; tentatively, D is TRBD2 (5 bases). From germline, CDR1 is SGHRS and CDR2 YFSETQ. The V end was cut by 7 bases, the J end by 2 bases, with 6 bases between. There are 11 residues in the CDR3. Here the CDR3 DNA reads TGCGCCAGCCGGGGACAAGAGACCCAGTACTTC. This encodes CASRGQETQYF.

The V gene is TRBV4-2, the J gene TRBJ1-5; the D gene is possibly TRBD1 (6 bases). Germline CDR1 LGHNA, CDR2 YNFKEQ. Trimming pared 1 base from V and 4 bases from J, leaving 11 bases between. The length of the CDR3 is 15 residues. This CDR3 is CASSQVDRPNQPQHF. The CDR3 DNA reads TGTGCCAGCAGCCAAGTCGACAGGCCAAATCAGCCCCAGCATTTT.

The rearrangement uses TRBV2 and TRBJ2-7, with 8 nucleotides matching TRBD1. CDR3 size: 16 residues. Germline-derived CDR1 and CDR2 are SNHLY and FYNNEI. V shed 5 bases, J shed 0 bases, and the junction held 9 bases outside the gene matches. CDR3 DNA: TGTGCCAGCAGTTGGGACAGGCCCCAATTCTCCTACGAGCAGTACTTC. Translating it yields CASSWDRPQFSYEQYF.

The chain employs TRBV5-5 and TRBJ1-5, with TRBD1 as a possible D gene (5 bases). This CDR3 contains 12 residues. CDR1 and CDR2 (germline): SGHKS, YYEKEE (reference sequence). V lost 4 bases and J lost 10, with 12 bases in between. DNA for the CDR3: TGTGCCAGCAGCCGCCCCGGGGGACCCCAGCATTTT. This codes for CASSRPGGPQHF.

This chain connects TRBV5-4 to TRBJ1-6; D not certain. V was clipped by 4 bases and J by 9 bases, with 11 bases between them. CDR3 length: 13 residues. Germline CDR1 reads SGHNT; CDR2 reads YYREEE (reference sequence). The chain's CDR3 is CASSPETGSPLHF. The DNA of the CDR3 is TGTGCCAGCAGCCCCGAAACGGGTTCACCCCTCCACTTT.

CDR3 coding DNA: TGTGCCAGCAGCTTAGGCAGGCCCAACGCCTACGAGCAGTACTTC. Residues: CASSLGRPNAYEQYF. The chain has TRBV11-2 and TRBJ2-7, with D uncertain. The CDR3 runs 15 residues. Germline V gene sequence: CDR1 SGHAT, CDR2 FQNNGV. V dropped 1 base and J dropped 2 bases, with 12 bases sitting between them. Combining the CDR3 with reference TRBV11-2 and TRBJ2-7 gives the whole variable domain EAGVAQSPRYKIIEKRQSVAFWCNPISGHATLYWYQQILGQGPKLLIQFQNNGVVDDSQLPKDRFSAERLKGVDSTLKIQPAKLEDSAVYLCASSLGRPNAYEQYFGPGTRLTVT.

The gene calls are TRBV28 and TRBJ2-2; D is undetermined. Per the germline V gene, CDR1 is MDHEN and CDR2 is SYDVKM. The CDR3 is made up of 14 amino acids. With 7 bases removed from V and 5 bases from J, the gap between germline ends came to 14 bases. In DNA, the CDR3 is TGTGCCAGCAACATCAGAGCGTGGACCGGGGAGCTGTTTTTT. Encoded protein: CASNIRAWTGELFF.

The chain employs TRBV6-6 and TRBJ2-6; 7 bases agree with TRBD2. The CDR3 is 15 amino acids. Germline V gives CDR1 MNHNY, CDR2 SVGAGI (reference sequence). V lost 2 bases, J lost 2 bases, and 0 bases stayed unmatched. CDR3 residues: CASSYRGAGANVLTF. The CDR3 coding sequence is TGTGCCAGCAGTTACCGGGGGGCTGGGGCCAACGTCCTGACTTTC.

The rearrangement uses TRBV5-1 and TRBJ2-3, with 8 bases aligning to TRBD1. Germline assignment: CDR1 SGHRS and CDR2 YFSETQ. Trimming removed 0 bases from V and 0 bases from J; junction bases left unmatched: 9. The CDR3 sequence is 18 residues long. The CDR3 nucleotides read TGCGCCAGCAGCTTGGTGGGGGGACAGGCCACTAGCACAGATACGCAGTATTTT. The encoded protein is CASSLVGGQATSTDTQYF.

J is TRBJ2-1 and V is TRBV5-4; 10 bases map to TRBD1. The germline V gene has CDR1 SGHNT and CDR2 YYREEE (reference sequence). The CDR3 extends over 16 amino acids. V shed 3 bases and J 9 bases; nucleotides not matched to a gene: 12. CDR3 sequence (DNA): TGTGCCAGCAGCTATCAATCCGGGACAGGGGTTGGTGAGCAGTTCTTC. Translated, it gives CASSYQSGTGVGEQFF.

This rearrangement joins TRBV7-9 to TRBJ2-5; D is possibly TRBD2 (5 bases). V dropped 4 bases and J dropped 2 bases, with 8 bases sitting between them. Germline CDR1 SEHNR, CDR2 FQNEAQ (reference sequence). CDR3 length: 13 residues. CDR3 region: CASSSGNQETQYF. The CDR3 nucleotides read TGTGCCAGCAGCTCGGGAAATCAAGAGACCCAGTACTTC. Full variable domain (remainder filled in from reference TRBV7-9 and TRBJ2-5): DTGVSQNPRHKITKRGQNVTFRCDPISEHNRLYWYRQTLGQGPEFLTYFQNEAQLEKSRLLSDRFSAERPKGSFSTLEIQRTEQGDSAMYLCASSSGNQETQYFGPGTRLLVL.

This sequence joins TRBV18 and TRBJ1-5; no definite D call. Germline V lookup: CDR1 KGHSH, CDR2 LQKENI. CDR3 size: 13 residues. The V gene lost 3 bases and the J gene lost 6 bases, with 9 bases spanning the gap. CDR3 sequence reads: CASSPESIQPQHF. CDR3 DNA sequence: TGTGCCAGCTCACCGGAGTCGATTCAGCCCCAGCATTTT.

The J gene is TRBJ1-2, the V gene TRBV7-6; D might be TRBD1 (6 bases). Germline CDR1 reads SGHVS; CDR2 reads FNYEAQ. This CDR3 spans 14 amino acids. V lost 2 bases, J lost 9 bases, and 16 bases lay in between. The CDR3 spells CASSLNRVGQSYTF. In DNA, the CDR3 is TGTGCCAGCAGCTTAAACAGGGTGGGACAAAGCTACACCTTC.